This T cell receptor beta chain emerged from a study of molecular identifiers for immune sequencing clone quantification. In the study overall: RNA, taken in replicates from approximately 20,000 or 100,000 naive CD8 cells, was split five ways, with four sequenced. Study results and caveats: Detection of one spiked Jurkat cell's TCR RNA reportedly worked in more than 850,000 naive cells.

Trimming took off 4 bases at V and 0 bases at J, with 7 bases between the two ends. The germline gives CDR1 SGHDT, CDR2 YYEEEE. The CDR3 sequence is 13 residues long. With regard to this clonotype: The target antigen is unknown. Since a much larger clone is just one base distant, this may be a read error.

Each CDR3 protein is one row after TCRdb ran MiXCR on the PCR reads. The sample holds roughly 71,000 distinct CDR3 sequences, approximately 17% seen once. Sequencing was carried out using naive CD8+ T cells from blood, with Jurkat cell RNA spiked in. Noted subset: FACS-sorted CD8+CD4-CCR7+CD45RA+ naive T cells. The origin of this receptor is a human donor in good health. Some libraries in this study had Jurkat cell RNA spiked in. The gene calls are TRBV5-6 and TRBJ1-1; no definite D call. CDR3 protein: CASSALLNTEAFF. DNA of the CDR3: TGTGCCAGCAGCGCCCTGCTGAACACTGAAGCTTTCTTT.